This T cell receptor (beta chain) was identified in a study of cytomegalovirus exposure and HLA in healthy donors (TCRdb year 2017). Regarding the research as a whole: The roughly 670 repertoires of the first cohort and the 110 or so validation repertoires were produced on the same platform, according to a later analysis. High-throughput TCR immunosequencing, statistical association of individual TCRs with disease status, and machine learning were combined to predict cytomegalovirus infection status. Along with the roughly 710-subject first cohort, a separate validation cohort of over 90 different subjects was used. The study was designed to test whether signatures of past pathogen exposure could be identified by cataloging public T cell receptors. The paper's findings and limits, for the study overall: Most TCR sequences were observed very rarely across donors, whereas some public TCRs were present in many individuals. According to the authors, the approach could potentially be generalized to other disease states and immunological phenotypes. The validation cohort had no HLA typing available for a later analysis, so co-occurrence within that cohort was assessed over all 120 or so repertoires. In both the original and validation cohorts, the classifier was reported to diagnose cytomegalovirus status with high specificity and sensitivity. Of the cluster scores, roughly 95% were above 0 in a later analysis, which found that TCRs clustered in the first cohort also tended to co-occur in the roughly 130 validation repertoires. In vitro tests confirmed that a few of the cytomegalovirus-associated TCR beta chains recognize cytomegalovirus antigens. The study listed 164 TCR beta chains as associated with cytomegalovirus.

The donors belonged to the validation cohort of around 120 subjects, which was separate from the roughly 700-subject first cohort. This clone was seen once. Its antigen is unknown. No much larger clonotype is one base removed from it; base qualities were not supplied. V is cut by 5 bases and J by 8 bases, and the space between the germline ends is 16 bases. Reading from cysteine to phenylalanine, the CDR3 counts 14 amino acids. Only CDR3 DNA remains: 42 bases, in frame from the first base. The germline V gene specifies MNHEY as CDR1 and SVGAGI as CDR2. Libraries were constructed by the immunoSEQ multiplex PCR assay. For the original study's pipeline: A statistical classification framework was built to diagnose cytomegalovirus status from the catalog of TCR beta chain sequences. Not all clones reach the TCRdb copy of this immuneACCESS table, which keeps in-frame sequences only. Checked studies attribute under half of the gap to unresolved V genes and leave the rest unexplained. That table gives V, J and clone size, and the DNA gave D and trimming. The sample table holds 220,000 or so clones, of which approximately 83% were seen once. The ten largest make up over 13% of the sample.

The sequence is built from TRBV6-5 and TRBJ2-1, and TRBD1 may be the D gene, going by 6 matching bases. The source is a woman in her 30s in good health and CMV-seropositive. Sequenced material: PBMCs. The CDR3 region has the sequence CASSRNHRADEQFF. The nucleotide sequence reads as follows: TGTGCCAGCAGTCGCAACCACAGGGCGGATGAGCAGTTCTTC.